The 28 T cell receptor beta chains below all came from one sample that was sequenced in a study of control samples from healthy donors and cancer patients. Some clones are missing from TCRdb's copy, which holds only in-frame ones; the method was immunoSEQ multiplex PCR. The sample lists approximately 60,000 clones; approximately 89% were seen once. The source material was PBMCs. The source of these receptors is a man aged 30 to 45 with colorectal cancer.

The rearrangement uses TRBV18 and TRBJ2-2, with D perhaps given as TRBD1 or TRBD2 (5 bases each). Germline V gene data show CDR1 as KGHSH and CDR2 as LQKENI. CDR3 length: 19 residues. Trimming took off 1 base at V and 0 bases at J, with 18 bases between the two ends. CDR3 sequence (DNA): TGTGCCAGCTCACCACTTATGAGGGGACCTCGGTCGAACACCGGGGAGCTGTTTTTT. Amino acids: CASSPLMRGPRSNTGELFF.

The chain recombines TRBV9 with TRBJ1-2; D is uncertain. The V gene's germline CDR1 is SGDLS and CDR2 YYNGEE. CDR3 length: 12 amino acids. V was pared by 4 bases and J by 0 bases, with 4 bases between. CDR3 coding DNA: TGTGCCAGCAGCACCCCTAACTATGGCTACACCTTC. It codes for CASSTPNYGYTF.

The chain combines TRBV4-3 with TRBJ2-2; 8 bases map to TRBD1. Germline CDR1 reads LGHNA; CDR2 reads YSLEER. The V segment lost 1 base and the J segment 3 bases; nucleotides outside the gene matches: 4. The CDR3 sequence is 16 residues long. This CDR3 is CASSQGTGRYTGELFF. CDR3 DNA sequence: TGCGCCAGCAGCCAAGGGACAGGGAGGTACACCGGGGAGCTGTTTTTT.

V gene TRBV29-1 combines with J gene TRBJ2-2; 8 bases match TRBD1. From germline, CDR1 is SQVTM and CDR2 ANQGSEA. The length of the CDR3 is 13 residues. V was clipped by 3 bases and J by 4 bases; unmatched bases: 1. The CDR3 spells CSVEGQATGELFF. As DNA, the CDR3 is TGCAGCGTTGAGGGACAGGCCACCGGGGAGCTGTTTTTT.

V and J are TRBV9 and TRBJ1-2; D may be TRBD1 (5 bases). V dropped 0 bases and J dropped 0 bases, with 9 bases sitting between them. Germline assignment: CDR1 SGDLS and CDR2 YYNGEE. The CDR3 spans 15 residues. For the CDR3, the DNA is TGTGCCAGCAGCGTAGCCCCGACAGCTAACTATGGCTACACCTTC. This translates into CASSVAPTANYGYTF.

This rearrangement joins TRBV6-5 to TRBJ2-1; TRBD1 is a possible D gene (6 bases). In germline, CDR1 is MNHEY, CDR2 SVGAGI. The V gene lost 6 bases and the J gene lost 6 bases, with 12 bases spanning the gap. The CDR3 length is 13 residues. CDR3 sequence (DNA): TGTGCCAGCAGGGTGGACAGTCGCAATGAGCAGTTCTTC. Translating gives CASRVDSRNEQFF.

The chain employs TRBV7-9 and TRBJ2-3; tentative D call: TRBD1 (6 bases). Germline V lookup: CDR1 SEHNR, CDR2 FQNEAQ (reference sequence). The CDR3 runs to 16 residues. V lost 5 bases to trimming and J lost 2 bases, with 17 bases between them. CDR3 in amino acids: CASSVGGRLITDTQYF. The CDR3 DNA sequence: TGTGCCAGCAGCGTAGGGGGTCGCCTTATCACAGATACGCAGTATTTT.

This chain links TRBV7-9 with TRBJ2-3, with 9 bases lining up with TRBD2. Germline V gives CDR1 SEHNR, CDR2 FQNEAQ (reference sequence). This CDR3 has 14 residues. The V gene end was trimmed by 4 bases and the J gene end by 4 bases; junction bases not matched to a gene: 3. In DNA form, the CDR3 reads TGTGCCAGCAGCTATAGCGGGGGATCAGATACGCAGTATTTT. As protein: CASSYSGGSDTQYF.

The chain is built from TRBV6-5 and TRBJ1-5; 9 positions match TRBD1. The trim removed 10 bases at V and 5 bases at J, leaving 9 bases unmatched. The germline V gene encodes CDR1 MNHEY and CDR2 SVGAGI. The CDR3 length is 14 residues. The CDR3 bases are TGTGCCACCCGGCGGGGACAGGGCGATCAGCCCCAGCATTTT. Its protein product is CATRRGQGDQPQHF.

The count of this clone is one. V gene TRBV7-2 combines with J gene TRBJ1-1; D gene ambiguous. Germline assignment: CDR1 SGHTA and CDR2 FQGNSA. V was trimmed by 4 bases and J by 4 bases, leaving 13 bases between them. The CDR3 length is 14 residues. The chain's CDR3 is CASSSDFPSTEAFF. The CDR3 coding sequence is TGTGCCAGCAGCTCCGACTTTCCGTCCACTGAAGCTTTCTTT.

The rearrangement links TRBV29-1 to TRBJ1-2; D ambiguous. Per the germline V gene, CDR1 is SQVTM and CDR2 is ANQGSEA. The V gene lost 1 base and the J gene lost 6 bases, with 18 bases spanning the gap. The CDR3 sequence is 15 residues long. This CDR3 reads CSVEGLRGPIDGYTF. In DNA form, the CDR3 reads TGCAGCGTTGAAGGTCTCCGAGGGCCGATTGATGGCTACACCTTC.

CDR3 residues: CASSYKSGTGGAGYGYTF. CDR3 in DNA: TGCGCCAGCAGCTATAAATCCGGGACAGGGGGCGCAGGATATGGCTACACCTTC. The rearrangement uses TRBV5-1 and TRBJ1-2; 12 nucleotides match TRBD1. The CDR3 loop spans 18 amino acids. The V gene's germline CDR1 is SGHRS and CDR2 YFSETQ. Trimming took 3 bases from V and 5 from J; bases not matched to a gene: 14.

The chain combines TRBV29-1 with TRBJ1-5; D might be TRBD1 (5 bases). V shed 2 bases and J shed 7 bases, with 12 bases lying between them. The CDR3 loop spans 13 amino acids. Germline CDR1 reads SQVTM; CDR2 reads ANQGSEA. For the CDR3, the DNA is TGCAGCGTTGAACAGGGTTTAGGGCAGCCCCAGCATTTT. Its protein product is CSVEQGLGQPQHF. Full variable domain (missing parts from reference TRBV29-1 and TRBJ1-5): SAVISQKPSRDICQRGTSLTIQCQVDSQVTMMFWYRQQPGQSLTLIATANQGSEATYESGFVIDKFPISRPNLTFSTLTVSNMSPEDSSIYLCSVEQGLGQPQHFGDGTRLSIL.

The chain carries TRBV14 and TRBJ1-2; unclear D gene. Trimming stripped 2 bases from V and 4 bases from J, with 8 bases between. Germline V lookup: CDR1 SGHDN, CDR2 FVKESK. The CDR3 consists of 13 residues. This CDR3 is CASSQLGLYGYTF. The CDR3 region has the DNA TGTGCCAGCAGCCAACTCGGACTCTATGGCTACACCTTC.

The CDR3 loop is CASSTGQGNEKLFF. For the CDR3, the DNA is TGTGCCAGTAGTACGGGACAGGGTAATGAAAAACTGTTTTTT. The rearrangement links TRBV19 to TRBJ1-4; 9 bases agree with TRBD1. Looked up from germline, CDR1 is LNHDA and CDR2 is SQIVND (reference sequence). After removal of 4 bases from V and 4 bases from J, the junction contained 1 base not matched to a gene. The CDR3 covers 14 residues.

The CDR3 spells CASFSAQTDTEAFF. The CDR3 coding sequence is TGCGCCAGCTTCTCGGCACAGACCGACACTGAAGCTTTCTTT. This chain links TRBV5-1 with TRBJ1-1; D unresolved. The CDR3 runs to 14 residues. Trimming left V 7 bases short and J 3 bases short, with 16 bases between. Per germline, CDR1 SGHRS and CDR2 YFSETQ.

This clone was seen a single time. The J gene is TRBJ2-3, the V gene TRBV5-5; D is uncertain. This CDR3 is built from 13 residues. V shed 0 bases and J shed 2 bases, with 4 bases lying between them. The V gene's germline CDR1 is SGHKS and CDR2 YYEKEE (reference sequence). CDR3 loop: CASSLVHTDTQYF. The CDR3 nucleotides read TGTGCCAGCAGCTTGGTACACACAGATACGCAGTATTTT.

The V gene is TRBV5-1, the J gene TRBJ2-7, with D perhaps TRBD1 (5 bases). Germline V lookup: CDR1 SGHRS, CDR2 YFSETQ. Trimming took 0 bases from V and 4 from J, leaving 8 bases between them. This CDR3 contains 13 residues. CDR3 loop: CASSLVQEYEQYF. In DNA, the CDR3 is TGCGCCAGCAGCTTGGTACAGGAATACGAGCAGTACTTC.

The V call is TRBV6-5, the J call TRBJ1-6; D unclear. Germline values: CDR1 MNHEY, CDR2 SVGAGI. Trimming shortened V by 6 bases and J by 7 bases, and 4 bases separated the two germline ends. The CDR3 is 11 residues long. CDR3 loop: CASRGNSPLHF. In nucleotides, the CDR3 is TGTGCCAGCAGAGGAAATTCACCCCTCCACTTT.

This rearrangement joins TRBV6-2 or TRBV6-3 to TRBJ1-2; D unresolved. This CDR3 spans 13 amino acids. V lost 6 bases and J 2 bases, leaving 10 bases between the germline ends. The germline V gene has CDR1 MNHEY and CDR2 SVGEGT. CDR3 nucleotides: TGTGCCAGCAGCTCGGGCTTAAACTATGGCTACACCTTC. Protein: CASSSGLNYGYTF.

J is TRBJ1-2 and V is TRBV7-9, with TRBD1 identical over 7 bases. The CDR3 has 14 amino acids. Germline trimming cut 4 bases from V and 5 bases from J; bases unmatched to any gene: 7. The V gene's germline CDR1 is SEHNR and CDR2 FQNEAQ (reference sequence). For the CDR3, the DNA is TGTGCCAGCAGCTCCACAGGGGTAGAGTATGGCTACACCTTC. Translated, it gives CASSSTGVEYGYTF.

The gene calls are TRBV9 and TRBJ1-1; TRBD1 matches at 8 bases. The CDR3 is 16 residues long. With V trimmed by 4 bases and J by 0 bases, 8 bases remained unmatched. CDR1 is SGDLS and CDR2 is YYNGEE in the germline V gene. The CDR3 nucleotides are TGTGCCAGCAGCCCGGGACAGGTGCCAATGAACACTGAAGCTTTCTTT. This codes for CASSPGQVPMNTEAFF. Using reference TRBV9 and TRBJ1-1 for the parts outside the CDR3, the full variable domain is DSGVTQTPKHLITATGQRVTLRCSPRSGDLSVYWYQQSLDQGLQFLIQYYNGEERAKGNILERFSAQQFPDLHSELNLSSLELGDSALYFCASSPGQVPMNTEAFFGQGTRLTVV.

The genes are TRBV19 and TRBJ2-5; 9 bases align to TRBD1. Germline V lookup: CDR1 LNHDA, CDR2 SQIVND (reference sequence). This CDR3 contains 14 residues. The ends lost 6 bases at V and 4 bases at J; junction bases unmatched: 6. The chain's CDR3 is CASSPGTGRETQYF. The DNA of the CDR3 is TGTGCCAGTAGCCCCGGGACAGGGCGAGAGACCCAGTACTTC.

This rearrangement joins TRBV5-1 to TRBJ2-3, with no clear D. V was trimmed by 0 bases and J by 6 bases, leaving 11 bases between them. The CDR3 loop spans 14 amino acids. Looked up from germline, CDR1 is SGHRS and CDR2 is YFSETQ. The CDR3 coding sequence is TGCGCCAGCAGCTTGGAAGGACGTCGGGATACGCAGTATTTT. It codes for CASSLEGRRDTQYF. Variable domain in full (rest from reference TRBV5-1 and TRBJ2-3): KAGVTQTPRYLIKTRGQQVTLSCSPISGHRSVSWYQQTPGQGLQFLFEYFSETQRNKGNFPGRFSGRQFSNSRSEMNVSTLELGDSALYLCASSLEGRRDTQYFGPGTRLTVL.

The chain combines TRBV4-1 with TRBJ1-2; unclear D gene. V was trimmed by 1 base and J by 8 bases, leaving 11 bases between them. This CDR3 contains 13 residues. Germline CDR1 and CDR2: MGHRA and YSYEKL. In DNA, the CDR3 is TGCGCCAGCAGCCAAGGAGGTAGTGTGGGCTACACCTTC. Protein product: CASSQGGSVGYTF.

The chain is built from TRBV2 and TRBJ1-4; D may be TRBD1 (5 bases). CDR3 size: 15 residues. V was trimmed by 1 base and J by 3 bases, leaving 9 bases between them. The germline V gene has CDR1 SNHLY and CDR2 FYNNEI. The CDR3 is CASSEEGAANEKLFF. Written as DNA, the CDR3 is TGTGCCAGCAGTGAAGAAGGGGCAGCTAATGAAAAACTGTTTTTT.

V and J are TRBV28 and TRBJ2-2, with 11 bases fitting TRBD1. Germline-derived CDR1 and CDR2 are MDHEN and SYDVKM. V shed 10 bases, J shed 6 bases, and the junction held 13 bases outside the gene matches. The CDR3 totals 16 residues. The CDR3 loop is CAISRGTGGMAGELFF. The DNA for the CDR3 is TGTGCCATCTCCAGGGGGACAGGGGGAATGGCCGGGGAGCTGTTTTTT.

The chain joins TRBV14 to TRBJ1-2, with D possibly TRBD1 on 6 matching bases. CDR1 is SGHDN, CDR2 FVKESK, per germline. The CDR3 extends over 13 amino acids. V was pared by 2 bases and J by 8 bases, with 12 bases between. The CDR3 DNA follows: TGTGCCAGCAGCCAATATCTGGGGGGCGGCTACACCTTC. The encoded protein is CASSQYLGGGYTF.